These 32 T cell receptor beta chains were all obtained from the same sample, sequenced in a study of T cells expressing NK-cell markers. TCRdb re-analyzed the 5' RACE reads; it lists each CDR3 protein once, without DNA. Its table lists about 190,000 distinct CDR3 sequences. Sequenced sample: blood T cells: a sorted CD56 or NKG2C T cell subset, CD4+ or CD8+ T cells, or bulk PBMC T cells (not recorded which). The receptor source for this set is a man aged 18-75 years in good health.

The chain employs TRBV6-1 and TRBJ2-1; TCRdb picks TRBD1, but there is no DNA to check that call. This CDR3 spans 13 amino acids. Germline values: CDR1 MNHNS, CDR2 SASEGT. This chain's CDR3 is CASSPWDRGFQFF.

The rearrangement joins TRBV4-2 to TRBJ2-7; as DNA is missing, the TRBD2 call by TCRdb cannot be tested. CDR3 length: 18 amino acids. The V gene's germline CDR1 is LGHNA and CDR2 YNFKEQ. The CDR3 reads CASSPGVAGVGAFYEQYF.

V and J are TRBV11-1 and TRBJ2-2; the D call of TRBD1 rests on TCRdb alone, since no DNA is present to check it. Germline values: CDR1 SGHAT, CDR2 FQDESV (reference sequence). The CDR3 has 14 amino acids. CDR3 sequence: CASSRTGNTGELFF.

J is TRBJ2-6 and V is TRBV12-3 or TRBV12-4; TCRdb proposes TRBD1, but this gene call is untestable without DNA. The CDR3 extends over 16 amino acids. The CDR3 loop reads CASSRTGMIWANVLTF.

This rearrangement joins TRBV21-1 to TRBJ2-1; without DNA, the TCRdb call of TRBD1 cannot be checked. TRBV21-1 counts as a pseudogene. The CDR3 sequence is 22 residues long. The CDR3: CASSKGRPRGPGGHLRYNEQFF.

The chain joins TRBV7-7 to TRBJ2-1. Germline assignment: CDR1 SSHAT and CDR2 FNYEAQ (reference sequence). The CDR3 is made up of 11 amino acids. The CDR3 is CASRSDNEQFF.

The chain recombines TRBV12-3 or TRBV12-4 with TRBJ2-7; TCRdb lists TRBD1, though no DNA is available to test this call. This CDR3 contains 16 residues. CDR3 sequence reads: CASSISGGMRSYEQYF.

CDR3 sequence reads: CASSLTTTSGGSTDTQYF. The V and J genes are TRBV7-3 and TRBJ2-3; with no DNA, the TCRdb D assignment of TRBD2 cannot be verified. This CDR3 contains 18 residues. The germline V gene has CDR1 SGHTA and CDR2 FQGTGA.

The CDR3 spells CASSLHKLYEQYF. The rearrangement joins TRBV28 to TRBJ2-7. The CDR3 consists of 13 residues. CDR1 MDHEN and CDR2 SYDVKM come from the germline V gene.

The V and J genes are TRBV20-1 and TRBJ2-1; there is no DNA to check the TCRdb D call of TRBD2. Germline V gene sequence: CDR1 DFQATT, CDR2 SNEGSKA (reference sequence). There are 14 residues in the CDR3. CDR3 amino acids: CSARTGGPMDEQFF.

The rearrangement links TRBV27 to TRBJ2-7. Germline CDR1 and CDR2: MNHEY and SMNVEV (reference sequence). The CDR3 totals 15 residues. The CDR3 reads CASSTLVGNLYEQYF.

The chain is built from TRBV7-9 and TRBJ1-1; absent DNA, TCRdb's TRBD1 call cannot be checked. This CDR3 has 13 residues. Germline V gene lookup returns CDR1 SEHNR and CDR2 FQNEAQ (reference sequence). The CDR3: CASSPRQGSEAFF. The entire variable domain, with the rest obtained from reference TRBV7-9 and TRBJ1-1, is as follows: DTGVSQNPRHKITKRGQNVTFRCDPISEHNRLYWYRQTLGQGPEFLTYFQNEAQLEKSRLLSDRFSAERPKGSFSTLEIQRTEQGDSAMYLCASSPRQGSEAFFGQGTRLTVV.

This chain links TRBV27 with TRBJ2-3; TCRdb's assignment of TRBD2 cannot be checked, as there is no DNA. The CDR3 runs 12 residues. Germline-derived CDR1 and CDR2 are MNHEY and SMNVEV (reference sequence). CDR3 residues: CASSGLEGTQYF.

The chain uses TRBV11-2 and TRBJ1-4; the TRBD1 assignment by TCRdb is unverifiable without DNA. The CDR3 has 16 amino acids. Germline CDR1 and CDR2: SGHAT and FQNNGV. This CDR3 reads CASSLGQLATNEKLFF.

The chain employs TRBV19 and TRBJ2-5. Per the germline V gene, CDR1 is LNHDA and CDR2 is SQIVND (reference sequence). The CDR3 length is 15 residues. CDR3 residues: CASSIDLGEQETQYF.

The V and J genes are TRBV7-8 and TRBJ2-3; absent DNA, TCRdb's TRBD2 call cannot be checked. CDR1 and CDR2 (germline): SGHVS, FQNEAQ. The CDR3 is 15 residues long. The CDR3 reads CASSNTSGGAYTQYF.

The rearrangement links TRBV7-3 to TRBJ1-1; no DNA is available, so the TRBD1 call from TCRdb remains unchecked. Germline V gene lookup returns CDR1 SGHTA and CDR2 FQGTGA. The CDR3 runs to 15 residues. CDR3 loop: CASSLISGGITEAFF.

V and J are TRBV13 and TRBJ2-5; the D gene TCRdb calls, TRBD2, cannot be checked with no DNA. Looked up from germline, CDR1 is PRHDT and CDR2 is FYEKMQ (reference sequence). The CDR3 contains 14 residues. Here the CDR3 reads CASSLTGLRETQYF.

V and J are TRBV30 and TRBJ1-3. The length of the CDR3 is 12 residues. CDR1 GTSNPN and CDR2 SVGIG come from the germline V gene (reference sequence). The CDR3: CAWTASGNTIYF.

J is TRBJ2-5 and V is TRBV14; the D gene TCRdb calls, TRBD1, cannot be checked with no DNA. CDR3 length: 16 residues. Per the germline V gene, CDR1 is SGHDN and CDR2 is FVKESK. The CDR3 is CASSQGQGVYQETQYF.

V is TRBV5-4 and J is TRBJ2-5; as DNA is missing, the TRBD1 call by TCRdb cannot be tested. This CDR3 comprises 15 residues. The V gene's germline CDR1 is SGHNT and CDR2 YYREEE (reference sequence). The CDR3 is CASSPPGGYQETQYF.

The J gene is TRBJ2-2, the V gene TRBV6-5; absent DNA, TCRdb's TRBD2 call cannot be checked. This CDR3 contains 15 residues. Germline V lookup: CDR1 MNHEY, CDR2 SVGAGI. CDR3 amino acids: CATPRARGNTGELFF.

V usage is TRBV24-1 and J usage is TRBJ1-1; TCRdb's D call, TRBD1, is unchecked because there is no DNA. This CDR3 region has 17 residues. Looked up from germline, CDR1 is KGHDR and CDR2 is SFDVKD. The CDR3 sequence: CATSDSRQGAGNTEAFF.

The J gene is TRBJ1-6, the V gene TRBV20-1; lacking DNA, the TRBD1 call made by TCRdb goes unchecked. The CDR3 length is 14 residues. Germline V gene data show CDR1 as DFQATT and CDR2 as SNEGSKA (reference sequence). CDR3 sequence reads: CSANLRGFGSPLHF.

V and J are TRBV19 and TRBJ1-5. Germline V gene sequence: CDR1 LNHDA, CDR2 SQIVND (reference sequence). This CDR3 spans 13 amino acids. The CDR3 sequence is CASSIYSYEPQHF.

The chain employs TRBV10-3 and TRBJ2-1; TCRdb designates TRBD2, a call that cannot be tested without DNA. The germline V gene has CDR1 ENHRY and CDR2 SYGVKD. The CDR3 consists of 16 residues. This chain's CDR3 is CAISDPLPSGDNEQFF.

The chain links TRBV7-9 to TRBJ2-1; the TRBD1 assignment by TCRdb is unverifiable without DNA. This CDR3 has 13 amino acids. Germline lookup yields CDR1 SEHNR and CDR2 FQNEAQ (reference sequence). The CDR3 loop reads CASHDRKYNEQFF.

The gene calls are TRBV15 and TRBJ2-1; the D call from TCRdb, TRBD1, cannot be confirmed without DNA. The length of the CDR3 is 13 residues. The germline V gene has CDR1 LNHNV and CDR2 YYDKDF (reference sequence). This CDR3 reads CATRRGTYNEQFF.

The rearrangement uses TRBV28 and TRBJ2-7; with no DNA, the TCRdb D assignment of TRBD1 cannot be verified. The CDR3 runs 15 residues. Germline-derived CDR1 and CDR2 are MDHEN and SYDVKM. The CDR3 reads CASSPPDRESKEQYF.

The chain links TRBV5-5 to TRBJ1-2. The CDR3 totals 14 residues. Germline CDR1 reads SGHKS; CDR2 reads YYEKEE (reference sequence). CDR3 sequence reads: CASSFGDNFYGYTF.

This rearrangement joins TRBV7-9 to TRBJ1-1; TCRdb calls TRBD1, which cannot be checked without DNA. The germline V gene has CDR1 SEHNR and CDR2 FQNEAQ (reference sequence). The CDR3 loop spans 15 amino acids. The CDR3 loop is CASSPPGQGSTEAFF. Together with reference TRBV7-9 and TRBJ1-1, the CDR3 gives the full variable domain: DTGVSQNPRHKITKRGQNVTFRCDPISEHNRLYWYRQTLGQGPEFLTYFQNEAQLEKSRLLSDRFSAERPKGSFSTLEIQRTEQGDSAMYLCASSPPGQGSTEAFFGQGTRLTVV.

The chain combines TRBV19 with TRBJ2-2; TCRdb's D call of TRBD1 is untestable without DNA. The CDR3 has 14 residues. CDR1 is LNHDA, CDR2 SQIVND, per germline (reference sequence). The chain's CDR3 is CASSTYGAAGELFF. Together with reference TRBV19 and TRBJ2-2, the CDR3 gives the full variable domain: DGGITQSPKYLFRKEGQNVTLSCEQNLNHDAMYWYRQDPGQGLRLIYYSQIVNDFQKGDIAEGYSVSREKKESFPLTVTSAQKNPTAFYLCASSTYGAAGELFFGEGSRLTVL.